These 10 T cell receptor beta chains share one sample of origin, sequenced in a study of blood T cell repertoires in COVID-19. Libraries were prepared by immunoSEQ multiplex PCR; TCRdb keeps only in-frame clonotypes and omits some of them. The sample lists approximately 210,000 clones; approximately 84% were seen once. Sequencing was done on a sample of peripheral blood. The receptors derive from a man between 45 and 60 years old with COVID-19, enrolled during active disease.

This CDR3 is CASSLDISGANVLTF. Here the CDR3 DNA reads TGTGCCAGCAGCTTGGACATCTCTGGGGCCAACGTCCTGACTTTC. The chain links TRBV5-4 to TRBJ2-6; D not resolved. CDR3 length: 15 residues. CDR1 is SGHNT and CDR2 is YYREEE in the germline V gene (reference sequence). V dropped 0 bases and J dropped 0 bases, with 4 bases sitting between them.

The chain carries TRBV11-3 and TRBJ2-2, with TRBD2 identical over 13 bases. Germline V gives CDR1 SGHNT, CDR2 YENEEA. The V segment lost 5 bases and the J segment 6 bases; nucleotides outside the gene matches: 6. The CDR3 covers 16 residues. The CDR3 reads CASSPGLAGVAGELFF. The CDR3 DNA reads as TGTGCCAGCAGCCCTGGACTAGCGGGAGTCGCCGGGGAGCTGTTTTTT.

The CDR3 region has the DNA TGTGCCAGCAGCTTGCCCGGGGATGGCGAGACCCAGTACTTC. Translation gives CASSLPGDGETQYF. V is TRBV5-6 and J is TRBJ2-5; tentatively, D is TRBD2 (5 bases). The CDR3 is made up of 14 amino acids. The ends were cut back, 1 base at V and 5 bases at J, with 12 bases in the middle. Germline V CDR1 and CDR2: SGHDT, YYEEEE.

This clone was found a few times. The chain joins TRBV5-6 to TRBJ1-2, with a possible D match to TRBD1 (5 bases). Germline CDR1 reads SGHDT; CDR2 reads YYEEEE. The V and J ends lost 7 bases and 4 bases respectively, with 14 bases between them. The length of the CDR3 is 13 residues. The CDR3 coding sequence is TGTGCCAGCGGGACTCGGGGTGGCTATGGCTACACCTTC. Amino acids: CASGTRGGYGYTF.

The rearrangement joins TRBV3-1 (or the pseudogene TRBV3-2) to TRBJ1-1; D remains ambiguous. V lost 4 bases and J 4 bases, leaving 16 bases between the germline ends. This CDR3 region has 15 residues. Germline lookup yields CDR1 LGHDT and CDR2 YNNKEL (reference sequence). CDR3 residues: CASSPRPAGGTEAFF. The DNA for the CDR3 is TGTGCCAGCAGCCCTCGACCAGCGGGAGGCACTGAAGCTTTCTTT.

Here the CDR3 reads CGTGGAVDSPLHF. In DNA, the CDR3 is TGTGGGACAGGGGGCGCGGTTGATTCACCCCTCCACTTT. The V and J genes are TRBV5-6 and TRBJ1-6, with 11 bases fitting TRBD1. The CDR3 runs 13 residues. Germline V CDR1 and CDR2: SGHDT, YYEEEE.

This chain links TRBV9 with TRBJ2-4; a weak D match, TRBD1 (6 bases). The CDR3 is 14 amino acids. Germline V lookup: CDR1 SGDLS, CDR2 YYNGEE. Between the trimmed V and J ends, which lost 3 bases and 8 bases, there was a span of 15 bases. The CDR3 coding sequence is TGTGCCAGCAGCGCTCAGGGGCCCGGGGACATTCAGTACTTC. This codes for CASSAQGPGDIQYF.

V is TRBV15 and J is TRBJ1-4, with D possibly matching TRBD1 (6 bases). The CDR3 length is 17 residues. Trimming removed 2 bases at V and 4 bases at J, with 17 bases between. Germline-derived CDR1 and CDR2 are LNHNV and YYDKDF (reference sequence). Written as DNA, the CDR3 is TGTGCCACCAGCAGACCCGAGTGGGGGGGCAATAATGAAAAACTGTTTTTT. Amino acids: CATSRPEWGGNNEKLFF. Drawing the rest from reference TRBV15 and TRBJ1-4, the complete variable domain is DAMVIQNPRYQVTQFGKPVTLSCSQTLNHNVMYWYQQKSSQAPKLLFHYYDKDFNNEADTPDNFQSRRPNTSFCFLDIRSPGLGDTAMYLCATSRPEWGGNNEKLFFGSGTQLSVL.

This chain joins TRBV19 and TRBJ2-3; 7 bases agree with TRBD1. The germline V gene has CDR1 LNHDA and CDR2 SQIVND (reference sequence). V was pared by 3 bases and J by 4 bases, with 7 bases of the junction left unmatched. The CDR3 covers 15 residues. CDR3 coding DNA: TGTGCCAGTAGTATCGACAGGGATTGGCCAGATACGCAGTATTTT. The encoded protein is CASSIDRDWPDTQYF.

For the CDR3, the DNA is TGTGCCAGCGGGACAGGCTATGGCTACACCTTC. This gives the protein CASGTGYGYTF. The V call is TRBV7-6, the J call TRBJ1-2; TRBD1 matches at 8 bases. CDR1 is SGHVS, CDR2 FNYEAQ, per germline. With 8 bases clipped from V and 4 bases from J, the junction kept 0 bases outside the gene matches. The length of the CDR3 is 11 residues.